These 27 T cell receptor beta chains were sequenced from one sample in a study of monozygotic twins with inflammatory bowel disease. TCRdb reworked the 5' RACE reads into one entry per CDR3 protein, no DNA. The sample includes approximately 400,000 distinct CDR3 sequences. Material for sequencing was blood. The receptors shown here come from a human donor with ulcerative colitis or Crohn's disease, or a healthy co-twin of an affected twin (not recorded which).

The rearrangement joins TRBV19 to TRBJ2-2; there is no DNA to check the TCRdb D call of TRBD1. Germline values: CDR1 LNHDA, CDR2 SQIVND (reference sequence). The CDR3 is 17 residues long. CDR3 amino acids: CASSTPGASSSTGELFF.

The rearrangement uses TRBV20-1 and TRBJ2-7; as DNA is missing, the TRBD1 call by TCRdb cannot be tested. Germline values: CDR1 DFQATT, CDR2 SNEGSKA (reference sequence). CDR3 length: 13 amino acids. The CDR3 protein is CSARVRGWDEQYF.

CDR3 protein: CASGRSYQETQYF. The gene calls are TRBV5-1 and TRBJ2-5. The CDR3 contains 13 residues. From germline, CDR1 is SGHRS and CDR2 YFSETQ.

This chain uses TRBV5-1 with TRBJ2-5; without DNA, the TCRdb call of TRBD1 cannot be checked. This CDR3 has 14 amino acids. Germline CDR1 reads SGHRS; CDR2 reads YFSETQ. CDR3: CASASGHPQETQYF.

V is TRBV5-8 and J is TRBJ2-1; TCRdb names TRBD2, which stays unverified in the absence of DNA. Germline CDR1 reads SGHTS; CDR2 reads YDEGEE. CDR3 length: 14 residues. CDR3 region: CASSLGLAGVQEFF.

The chain combines TRBV4-3 with TRBJ2-3. The V gene's germline CDR1 is LGHNA and CDR2 YSLEER. The CDR3 has 15 residues. The CDR3 protein is CASSQTASSTDTQYF.

The chain joins TRBV10-3 to TRBJ2-4; absent DNA, TCRdb's TRBD2 call cannot be checked. This CDR3 has 18 amino acids. The germline gives CDR1 ENHRY, CDR2 SYGVKD. The CDR3 region is CAISDGLPTGGGRDIQYF.

J is TRBJ2-7 and V is TRBV7-2; without DNA, the TCRdb call of TRBD1 cannot be checked. Germline CDR1 is SGHTA and CDR2 is FQGNSA. The CDR3 contains 15 residues. CDR3 protein: CASSLQGTLSYEQYF.

The chain joins TRBV12-3 or TRBV12-4 to TRBJ1-6; TCRdb reports TRBD1, a call that lacks DNA to check it against. CDR3 length equals 14 residues. CDR3 in amino acids: CASTMGRVDSPLHF.

This sequence joins TRBV5-5 and TRBJ2-1; TCRdb's D call of TRBD2 is untestable without DNA. Per germline, CDR1 SGHKS and CDR2 YYEKEE (reference sequence). This CDR3 comprises 13 residues. The CDR3 sequence: CASSLGTDLEQFF.

This sequence joins TRBV12-3 or TRBV12-4 and TRBJ2-7. This CDR3 region has 15 residues. This CDR3 is CASSLETARSYEQYF.

This chain joins TRBV6-1 and TRBJ1-3; there is no DNA to check the TCRdb D call of TRBD1. From germline, CDR1 is MNHNS and CDR2 SASEGT. This CDR3 has 14 amino acids. The CDR3: CASSKGVSGNTIYF.

The chain joins TRBV9 to TRBJ2-3; lacking DNA, the TRBD2 call made by TCRdb goes unchecked. This CDR3 spans 17 amino acids. CDR1 is SGDLS and CDR2 is YYNGEE in the germline V gene. CDR3 amino acids: CASSVAPTSGSTDTQYF.

The rearrangement joins TRBV4-3 to TRBJ2-1; the D call from TCRdb, TRBD2, cannot be confirmed without DNA. The CDR3 sequence is 15 residues long. Per the germline V gene, CDR1 is LGHNA and CDR2 is YSLEER. CDR3 amino acids: CASSLEREGWYEQFF.

The V call is TRBV7-2, the J call TRBJ2-1; the D call from TCRdb, TRBD2, cannot be confirmed without DNA. This CDR3 contains 15 residues. The germline gives CDR1 SGHTA, CDR2 FQGNSA. CDR3 sequence: CASSLSGLAGGEQFF.

This CDR3 reads CASSQGTSVADTQYF. V and J are TRBV4-2 and TRBJ2-3; TCRdb proposes TRBD2, but this gene call is untestable without DNA. The CDR3 is 15 amino acids. The germline CDR1 and CDR2 sequences are LGHNA and YNFKEQ.

The chain links TRBV28 to TRBJ2-1. CDR3 length: 15 amino acids. CDR1 and CDR2 from the germline V gene are MDHEN and SYDVKM. CDR3 loop: CASSKSGSFYNEQFF.

CDR3 residues: CASSFAGASTDTQYF. The chain recombines TRBV12-3 or TRBV12-4 with TRBJ2-3. The CDR3 sequence is 15 residues long.

The V gene is TRBV12-3 or TRBV12-4, the J gene TRBJ2-2. The CDR3 extends over 11 amino acids. The CDR3 protein is CASSSEGELFF.

The chain uses TRBV29-1 and TRBJ2-7; TCRdb selects TRBD1, and the lack of DNA leaves this call unchecked. CDR3 size: 14 residues. Germline loops: CDR1 SQVTM, CDR2 ANQGSEA. CDR3 region: CSAGDRGLSYEQYF.

The genes are TRBV28 and TRBJ2-7; with no DNA, the TCRdb D assignment of TRBD1 cannot be verified. This CDR3 has 16 residues. Germline CDR1 is MDHEN and CDR2 is SYDVKM. The CDR3 loop is CATPLARSLSSYEQYF.

This chain joins TRBV5-4 and TRBJ1-2. CDR1 SGHNT and CDR2 YYREEE come from the germline V gene (reference sequence). This CDR3 contains 14 residues. The CDR3 loop reads CASNLPGANYGYTF.

V usage is TRBV20-1 and J usage is TRBJ2-1; without DNA, the TCRdb call of TRBD2 cannot be checked. Germline V gene data show CDR1 as DFQATT and CDR2 as SNEGSKA (reference sequence). The CDR3 loop spans 14 amino acids. CDR3 amino acids: CSALLAEKNNEQFF.

The V gene is TRBV3-1, the J gene TRBJ1-6; lacking DNA, the TRBD1 call made by TCRdb goes unchecked. The CDR3 is made up of 14 amino acids. CDR1 is LGHDT and CDR2 is YNNKEL in the germline V gene (reference sequence). CDR3 loop: CASSLNNPRAPLHF.

The rearrangement joins TRBV3-1 to TRBJ2-2; the D call from TCRdb, TRBD2, cannot be confirmed without DNA. The V gene's germline CDR1 is LGHDT and CDR2 YNNKEL (reference sequence). There are 17 residues in the CDR3. This CDR3 reads CASSQPLTSVDTGELFF.

The V and J genes are TRBV12-3 or TRBV12-4 and TRBJ2-1; as DNA is missing, the TRBD2 call by TCRdb cannot be tested. The CDR3 is 16 residues long. The CDR3 spells CASSSGLRSSYNEQFF.

CDR3 loop: CASWGAGSANYGYTF. V usage is TRBV6-1 and J usage is TRBJ1-2; the TRBD1 assignment by TCRdb is unverifiable without DNA. The CDR3 runs to 15 residues. Per germline, CDR1 MNHNS and CDR2 SASEGT.